The text below deals with one T cell receptor (beta chain). Germline-derived CDR1 and CDR2 are MNHNS and SASEGT. Trimming pared 1 base from V and 4 bases from J, leaving 10 bases between. This CDR3 has 14 amino acids. This specimen belongs to a study of T cell responses to AZD1222 COVID-19 vaccine. TCRdb's table, derived via immunoSEQ multiplex PCR, lists solely in-frame clones and lacks some. The sample yields 150,000 to 200,000 clones, 92% seen once. This receptor was obtained from an adult who received the AZD1222 COVID-19 vaccine. Sequences were derived from peripheral blood, sampled 28 days after the second AZD1222 dose. The chain links TRBV6-1 to TRBJ1-2; the D gene is possibly TRBD1 (5 bases). CDR3 in amino acids: CASSEGQGGYGYTF. In DNA form, the CDR3 reads TGTGCCAGCAGTGAAGGCCAGGGCGGCTATGGCTACACCTTC.